The rows below give T cell receptor beta chains drawn from one sample of a study of blood T cell repertoires in COVID-19. Libraries were prepared by immunoSEQ multiplex PCR; TCRdb keeps only in-frame clonotypes and omits some of them. Of roughly 250,000 clones listed, 82% are singletons. The material sequenced was peripheral blood. Receptor source: a woman older than 75 with active or convalescent COVID-19. CDR3s include the opening cysteine and the closing phenylalanine or tryptophan. D genes are given only for firm matches. Some rows have no size entry. The others give once, few or many, or a class for an expanded clone.

v_call,clone_size,d_call,j_call,cdr3_nt,cdr3_aa
TRBV6-7,.,.,TRBJ2-7,TGTGCCAGCAGTTACTCGAAACAGGGTAACGAGCAGTACTTC,CASSYSKQGNEQYF
TRBV19,.,.,TRBJ1-5,TGTGCCAGTAGTATCGGCCGAGGGAGTACGAGCAATCAGCCCCAGCATTTT,CASSIGRGSTSNQPQHF
TRBV24-1,.,TRBD1,TRBJ1-2,TGTGCCACCAGTGATTGGACAGGGAACAACTATGGCTACACCTTC,CATSDWTGNNYGYTF
TRBV9,.,.,TRBJ1-1,TGTGCCAGCAGCGGGACCAGTGGACAGCCGAACACTGAAGCTTTCTTT,CASSGTSGQPNTEAFF
TRBV2,.,.,TRBJ2-5,TGTGCCATACGGGAGACCCAGTACTTC,CAIRETQYF
TRBV7-2,.,.,TRBJ2-7,TGTGCCAGCAGCTATCAGGGGGGCACCTACGAGCAGTACTTC,CASSYQGGTYEQYF
TRBV19,.,.,TRBJ1-5,TGTGCCAGTAGTATAGAAGGGGTCAGCAATCAGCCCCAGCATTTT,CASSIEGVSNQPQHF
TRBV28,.,.,TRBJ1-5,TGTGCCAGCAGTTTGCAGGGATATCAGCCCCAGCATTTT,CASSLQGYQPQHF
TRBV5-1,.,TRBD1,TRBJ2-5,TGCGCCAGCAGCTTGACAGGGGAAGAGACCCAGTACTTC,CASSLTGEETQYF
TRBV29-1,.,TRBD1,TRBJ1-2,TGCAGCGTGGGACAGGGAATCAACTATGGCTACACCTTC,CSVGQGINYGYTF
TRBV2,once,TRBD1,TRBJ2-5,TGTGCCAGCAGTGAAATGGGACAGGGGTCAGAGACCCAGTACTTC,CASSEMGQGSETQYF
TRBV20-1,.,TRBD1,TRBJ2-2,TGCAGTGCTAGTGTCCTGTTCGGGAAGCTAGACAGGGGGCGTGCCGGGGAGCTGTTTTTT,CSASVLFGKLDRGRAGELFF
TRBV28,.,TRBD1,TRBJ2-7,TGTGCCAGCAGTTTACCCGGGACAGGGATCAACGAGCAGTACTTC,CASSLPGTGINEQYF
TRBV10-2,.,TRBD1,TRBJ1-3,TGCGCCAGCAGCCCGGGACAGGGGAACGTAAACACCATATATTTT,CASSPGQGNVNTIYF
TRBV5-6,.,TRBD2,TRBJ2-1,TGTGCCAGCAGCCCTCGGACTAGCGGGCAGTCCTACAATGAGCAGTTCTTC,CASSPRTSGQSYNEQFF
TRBV18,.,.,TRBJ1-5,TGTGCCAGCTCACAGGGGCGTGAGCAGCCCCAGCATTTT,CASSQGREQPQHF
TRBV5-1,.,.,TRBJ1-5,TGCGCCAGCAGCTTGGAGACAGGACGTCAGCCCCAGCATTTT,CASSLETGRQPQHF
TRBV28,.,TRBD1,TRBJ1-1,TGTGCCAGCAGTGTGGCAGGGGGCTCGGTAGGTACTGAAGCTTTCTTT,CASSVAGGSVGTEAFF
TRBV4-1,.,TRBD1,TRBJ1-5,TGCGCCAGCAGCCAGGGACAGGGGTTTGGGCAGCCCCAGCATTTT,CASSQGQGFGQPQHF
TRBV7-9,.,TRBD2,TRBJ2-1,TGTGCCAGCAGCTCCCTGACTAGCGGGAGACCCTACAATGAGCAGTTCTTC,CASSSLTSGRPYNEQFF
TRBV6-5,.,TRBD1,TRBJ2-3,TGTGCCAGCACCAGGACAGGGGAAGGGACAGATACGCAGTATTTT,CASTRTGEGTDTQYF
TRBV27,.,TRBD1,TRBJ1-2,TGTGCCAGCAGTTCACCCGGGACAGGGTGGTTCGGCTACACCTTC,CASSSPGTGWFGYTF
TRBV4-1,few,.,TRBJ1-5,TGCGCCAGCAGCCAAGTTCCAGGACTCGTGGCCCAGCATTTT,CASSQVPGLVAQHF
TRBV30,.,.,TRBJ1-1,TGTGCCTGGAGTGTAAAGGGCGGGACTGAAGCTTTCTTT,CAWSVKGGTEAFF
TRBV5-1,once,.,TRBJ1-2,TGCGCCAGCAGCTTGCACGGGAGGAATGATGGATATGGCTACACCTTC,CASSLHGRNDGYGYTF
TRBV30,few,.,TRBJ2-7,TGTGCCTGTGGCCTCGACAGGCCGAAATTCTACGAGCAGTACTTC,CACGLDRPKFYEQYF
TRBV5-4,.,TRBD2,TRBJ2-1,TGTGCCAGCAGCTTGGGTCTAGCGGGGGGCCGATCCTACAATGAGCAGTTCTTC,CASSLGLAGGRSYNEQFF
TRBV10-3,.,.,TRBJ2-5,TGTGCCATCAGCCCTCGGGGATCCAACCGCCAAGAGACCCAGTACTTC,CAISPRGSNRQETQYF
TRBV6-6,.,TRBD2,TRBJ2-1,TGTGCCAGCAGTGGCCTACTAGCGGGTTCCTACAATGAGCAGTTCTTC,CASSGLLAGSYNEQFF
TRBV28,.,.,TRBJ1-2,TGTGCCAGCAGTTTACGAGCGGGGTTAGGCGGCTACACCTTC,CASSLRAGLGGYTF
TRBV5-6,.,.,TRBJ2-2,TGTGCCAGCAGCTTGGGAGGGAACACCGGGGAGCTGTTTTTT,CASSLGGNTGELFF
TRBV18,few,TRBD1,TRBJ2-7,TGTGCCAGCTCCCTCGGGACAGGAAGCTCCTACGAGCAGTACTTC,CASSLGTGSSYEQYF
TRBV5-1,.,.,TRBJ1-2,TGCGCCAGCAGCTACCAACAGGATAACTATGGCTACACCTTC,CASSYQQDNYGYTF
TRBV5-4,.,TRBD2,TRBJ2-1,TGTGCCAGCAGCAAAACTAGCGAGGTCTACAATGAGCAGTTCTTC,CASSKTSEVYNEQFF
TRBV6-5,.,.,TRBJ1-5,TGTGCCAGCAGGCCGGACAATTCCCCCCAGCCCCAGCATTTT,CASRPDNSPQPQHF
TRBV19,.,.,TRBJ2-7,TGTGCCAGTAGTCTGACCCGCACAGCATACGAGCAGTACTTC,CASSLTRTAYEQYF
TRBV10-3,.,TRBD1,TRBJ1-1,TGTGCCATCACCAAAGGACAGGGGAACACTGAAGCTTTCTTT,CAITKGQGNTEAFF
TRBV5-1,.,TRBD2,TRBJ2-1,TGCGCCAGCAGCTTGGGACTAGCGGGAGGCTCCTACAATGAGCAGTTCTTC,CASSLGLAGGSYNEQFF
TRBV29-1,once,.,TRBJ2-5,TGCAGCGTTTTACCAGGGGCTTGGGTCGGAGAGACCCAGTACTTC,CSVLPGAWVGETQYF
TRBV5-4,.,TRBD1,TRBJ2-2,TGTGCCAGCAGCCCGGGACAGACGAACACCGGGGAGCTGTTTTTT,CASSPGQTNTGELFF
TRBV5-5,.,.,TRBJ1-5,TGTGCCAGCAGCCATTTCGGGGGGCCTGGACAGATCAATCAGCCCCAGCATTTT,CASSHFGGPGQINQPQHF
TRBV19,.,.,TRBJ2-3,TGTGCCAGTAGTATGGCCCGAGGGGGGGGCAACACAGATACGCAGTATTTT,CASSMARGGGNTDTQYF
TRBV7-8,.,TRBD2,TRBJ2-2,TGTGCCAGCAGCGCGATGGCTAGCGGGGGCGCCGGGGACACCGGGGAGCTGTTTTTT,CASSAMASGGAGDTGELFF
TRBV24-1,.,.,TRBJ1-5,TGTGCCACCAGCCCCGGGTATAGCAATCAGCCCCAGCATTTT,CATSPGYSNQPQHF
TRBV11-2,few,.,TRBJ1-1,TGTGCCAGCAGCTTTCCCCCCAGAGCTTTCTTT,CASSFPPRAFF
TRBV5-1,.,.,TRBJ2-3,TGCGCCAGCAGCTTGGGGACAGCTCCTAGCACAGATACGCAGTATTTT,CASSLGTAPSTDTQYF
TRBV27,.,TRBD1,TRBJ1-1,TGTGCCAGCAGTAGAATGGGACAGGGAAGTAGAGCTTTCTTT,CASSRMGQGSRAFF
TRBV6-5,.,.,TRBJ1-1,TGTGCCAGCAGTTACTCGGGGCAGGTCACTGAAGCTTTCTTT,CASSYSGQVTEAFF
TRBV24-1,.,.,TRBJ1-1,TGTGCCACCTCCCAGGCGGGGAACACTGAAGCTTTCTTT,CATSQAGNTEAFF
TRBV3-1/TRBV3-2,.,.,TRBJ2-5,TGTGCCAGCAGCCAACCCGGGACTTCCCAAGAGACCCAGTACTTC,CASSQPGTSQETQYF
TRBV11-3,.,TRBD2,TRBJ2-2,TGTGCCAGCAGCTTATTTGCGACTAGCGGGAGCACCGGGGAGCTGTTTTTT,CASSLFATSGSTGELFF
TRBV27,.,.,TRBJ2-1,TGTGCCAGCAGTTTGCAGGGGATAAGATACAATGAGCAGTTCTTC,CASSLQGIRYNEQFF
TRBV6-2/TRBV6-3,.,TRBD1,TRBJ1-4,TGTGCCAGCAGTTCCCAACAGGGGGGGAGACTGTTTTTT,CASSSQQGGRLFF
TRBV19,few,TRBD1,TRBJ1-4,TGTGCCAGTAGTACCTACAGGGGCGCAACTAATGAAAAACTGTTTTTT,CASSTYRGATNEKLFF
TRBV29-1,.,.,TRBJ1-2,TGCAGCGTTGAAGAGCCAAGACGTTGGGAGGGCTACACCTTC,CSVEEPRRWEGYTF
TRBV27,few,.,TRBJ1-5,TGTGCCAGCAGTTTAACAGGGTTTGGCAATCAGCCCCAGCATTTT,CASSLTGFGNQPQHF